Sequencing of this T cell receptor beta chain was carried out in a study of cytomegalovirus exposure and HLA in healthy donors. Study-level points and caveats: Specificity for CMV antigens was confirmed in vitro for a few of the CMV-associated chains.

V was clipped by 7 bases and J by 2 bases; unmatched bases: 5. The V gene's germline CDR1 is MNHEY and CDR2 SMNVEV (reference sequence). The CDR3 length is 14 residues. Concerning this clone: No antigen is known for it.

Clones were sequenced by immunoSEQ multiplex PCR, and TCRdb holds only the in-frame ones, with some missing. The data contain around 190,000 clones, about 83% of them singletons. The clonotype was recovered from a woman aged 18-29 years in good health and CMV-seronegative. This chain connects TRBV27 to TRBJ2-1; the match to TRBD2 covers 7 bases. The sequenced material came from PBMCs. CDR3 sequence: CASTPSGAYNEQFF. CDR3 nucleotide sequence: TGTGCCAGCACGCCTAGCGGAGCCTACAATGAGCAGTTCTTC.